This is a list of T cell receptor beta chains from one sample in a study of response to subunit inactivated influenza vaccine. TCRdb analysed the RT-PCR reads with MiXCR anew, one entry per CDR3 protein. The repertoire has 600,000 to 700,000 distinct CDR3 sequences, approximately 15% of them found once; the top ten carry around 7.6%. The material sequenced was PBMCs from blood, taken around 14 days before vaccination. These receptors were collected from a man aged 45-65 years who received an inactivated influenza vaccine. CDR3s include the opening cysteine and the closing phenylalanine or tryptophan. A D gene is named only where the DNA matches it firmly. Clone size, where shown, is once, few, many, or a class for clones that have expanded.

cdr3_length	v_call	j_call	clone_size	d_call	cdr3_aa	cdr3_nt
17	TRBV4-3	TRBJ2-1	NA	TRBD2	CASSPTYTSGLRNEQFF	TGCGCCAGCAGTCCTACCTATACTAGCGGGTTGAGGAATGAGCAGTTCTTC
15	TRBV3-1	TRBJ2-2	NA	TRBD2	CASGTSGRSTGELFF	TGTGCCAGCGGGACTAGCGGGAGATCTACCGGGGAGCTGTTTTTT
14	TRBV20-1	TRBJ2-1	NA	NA	CSAARSSSYNEQFF	TGCAGTGCCGCGCGAAGTAGCTCCTACAATGAGCAGTTCTTC
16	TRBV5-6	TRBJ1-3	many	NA	CASSLGFGGPGNTIYF	TGTGCCAGCAGCTTGGGGTTCGGGGGGCCTGGAAACACCATATATTTT
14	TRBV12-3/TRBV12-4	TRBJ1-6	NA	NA	CASQVTRGTSPLHF	TGTGCCAGTCAGGTGACACGGGGAACTTCACCCCTCCACTTT
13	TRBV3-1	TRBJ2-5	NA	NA	CASKQPYQETQYF	TGTGCCAGCAAACAGCCGTACCAAGAGACCCAGTACTTC
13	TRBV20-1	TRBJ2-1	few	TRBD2	CSAQRGPYNEQFF	TGCAGCGCTCAGCGGGGCCCCTACAATGAGCAGTTCTTC
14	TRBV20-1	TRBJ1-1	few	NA	CSARGGRRNTEAFF	TGCAGTGCTAGAGGGGGACGTCGGAACACTGAAGCTTTCTTT
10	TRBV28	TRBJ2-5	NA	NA	CASSDNTQYF	TGTGCCAGCAGCGACAACACCCAGTACTTC
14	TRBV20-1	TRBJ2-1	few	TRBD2	CSAVGLAGTNEQFF	TGCAGTGCCGTCGGACTAGCGGGGACCAATGAGCAGTTCTTC
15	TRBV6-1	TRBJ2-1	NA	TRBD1	CASSPGQGNHNEQFF	TGTGCCAGCAGTCCGGGACAGGGGAACCACAATGAGCAGTTCTTC
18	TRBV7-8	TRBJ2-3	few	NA	CASTLGHSLAGSTDTQYF	TGTGCCAGCACTCTGGGACATTCCTTAGCGGGTAGCACAGATACGCAGTATTTT
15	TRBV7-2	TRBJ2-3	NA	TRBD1	CASTLRTGGLDTQYF	TGTGCCAGCACCTTAAGGACAGGGGGCCTAGATACGCAGTATTTT
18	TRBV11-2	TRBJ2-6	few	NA	CASSHGLGRGSGANVLTF	TGTGCCAGCAGCCACGGTCTGGGAAGAGGCTCTGGGGCCAACGTCCTGACTTTC
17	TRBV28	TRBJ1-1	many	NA	CASSLLGRGFMNTEAFF	TGTGCCAGCAGTTTATTGGGCCGGGGGTTCATGAACACTGAAGCTTTCTTT
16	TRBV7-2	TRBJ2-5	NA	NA	CASSLVLGRGVETQYF	TGTGCCAGCAGCTTAGTGCTTGGCAGGGGTGTGGAGACCCAGTACTTC
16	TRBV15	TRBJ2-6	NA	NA	CATSRERSSGANVLTF	TGTGCCACCAGCAGAGAAAGGAGCTCTGGGGCCAACGTCCTGACTTTC
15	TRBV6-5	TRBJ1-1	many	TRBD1	CASSYLQGMNTEAFF	TGTGCCAGCAGTTACCTACAGGGGATGAACACTGAAGCTTTCTTT
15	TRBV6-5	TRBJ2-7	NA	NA	CASSSPGNLAYEQYF	TGTGCCAGCAGTTCCCCAGGGAATTTAGCCTACGAGCAGTACTTC
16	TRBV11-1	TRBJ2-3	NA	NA	CASSPLTGGATDTQYF	TGTGCCAGCAGCCCCCTAACGGGCGGGGCCACAGATACGCAGTATTTT
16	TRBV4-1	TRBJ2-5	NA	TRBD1	CASSQDLPGGRETQYF	TGCGCCAGCAGCCAAGATCTACCAGGGGGACGTGAGACCCAGTACTTC
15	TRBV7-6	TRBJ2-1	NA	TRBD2	CASSSSGDSYNEQFF	TGTGCCAGCAGCTCTAGCGGGGACTCCTACAATGAGCAGTTCTTC
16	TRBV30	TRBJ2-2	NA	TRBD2	CAWSVLAGALNGELFF	TGTGCCTGGAGTGTACTAGCGGGGGCTTTGAACGGGGAGCTGTTTTTT
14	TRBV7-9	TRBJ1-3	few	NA	CASGDIDSGNTIYF	TGTGCCAGCGGGGACATCGACTCTGGAAACACCATATATTTT
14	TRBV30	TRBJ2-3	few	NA	CAWSWPGRGDTQYF	TGTGCCTGGAGTTGGCCAGGGCGGGGAGATACGCAGTATTTT
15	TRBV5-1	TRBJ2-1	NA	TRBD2	CASSLAASGSNEQFF	TGCGCCAGCAGCTTGGCGGCTAGCGGGAGCAATGAGCAGTTCTTC
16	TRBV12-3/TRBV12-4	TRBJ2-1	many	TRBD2	CASTKLAGGPVSEQFF	TGTGCCAGCACCAAACTAGCGGGGGGGCCCGTTAGTGAGCAGTTCTTC
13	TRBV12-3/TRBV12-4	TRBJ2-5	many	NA	CASSLWGQETQYF	TGTGCCAGCAGTTTATGGGGCCAAGAGACCCAGTACTTC
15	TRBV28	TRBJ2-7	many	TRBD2	CASSFRSRDYYEQYF	TGTGCCAGCAGTTTCCGATCCAGGGACTACTACGAGCAGTACTTC
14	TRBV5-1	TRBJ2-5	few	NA	CASSLLQDQETQYF	TGCGCCAGCAGCTTACTACAGGACCAAGAGACCCAGTACTTC
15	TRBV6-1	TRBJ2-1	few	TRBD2	CASRSTSGGYNEQFF	TGTGCCAGCAGATCAACTAGCGGGGGATACAATGAGCAGTTCTTC
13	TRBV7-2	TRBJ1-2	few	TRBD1	CASSLATGVGYTF	TGTGCCAGCAGCTTAGCGACAGGGGTTGGCTACACCTTC
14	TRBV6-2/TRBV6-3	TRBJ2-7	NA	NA	CASSPHSGKYEQYF	TGTGCCAGCAGTCCTCATTCAGGGAAATACGAGCAGTACTTC
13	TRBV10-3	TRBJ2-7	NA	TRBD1	CAISWDSPYEQYF	TGTGCCATAAGCTGGGACAGTCCCTACGAGCAGTACTTC
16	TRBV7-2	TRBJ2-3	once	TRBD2	CASSLIMTSAGDTQYF	TGTGCCAGCAGCTTAATAATGACTAGCGCGGGTGATACGCAGTATTTT
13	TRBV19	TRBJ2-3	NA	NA	CTSSTRLADTQYF	TGTACCAGTAGTACCCGATTGGCAGATACGCAGTATTTT
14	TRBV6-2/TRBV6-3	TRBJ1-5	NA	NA	CASSSLGGKQPQHF	TGTGCCAGCAGTTCCTTGGGGGGCAAGCAGCCCCAGCATTTT
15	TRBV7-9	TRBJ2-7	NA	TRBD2	CASSPTSGGMSEQYF	TGTGCCAGCAGCCCGACTAGCGGGGGGATGAGTGAGCAGTACTTC
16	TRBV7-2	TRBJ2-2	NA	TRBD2	CASSSWTSGKPGELFF	TGTGCCAGCAGCTCCTGGACTAGCGGGAAGCCCGGGGAGCTGTTTTTT
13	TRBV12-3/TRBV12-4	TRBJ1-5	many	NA	CASRSVASQPQHF	TGTGCCAGCAGGTCGGTAGCCTCTCAGCCCCAGCATTTT
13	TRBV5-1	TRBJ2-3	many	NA	CASSGPQVDTQYF	TGCGCCAGCAGCGGTCCCCAGGTGGATACGCAGTATTTT
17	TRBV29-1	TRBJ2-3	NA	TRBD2	CSVEEPSGAGSTDTQYF	TGCAGCGTTGAAGAACCAAGCGGAGCGGGGAGCACAGATACGCAGTATTTT
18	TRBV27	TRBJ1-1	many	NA	CASSLYWRGRGMNTEAFF	TGTGCCAGCAGTTTATATTGGCGTGGGAGGGGCATGAACACTGAAGCTTTCTTT
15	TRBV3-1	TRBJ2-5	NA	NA	CASSQVRNSAETQYF	TGTGCCAGCAGCCAAGTCCGGAATAGCGCTGAGACCCAGTACTTC
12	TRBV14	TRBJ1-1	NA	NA	CASRGADTEAFF	TGTGCCAGCAGGGGGGCTGATACTGAAGCTTTCTTT
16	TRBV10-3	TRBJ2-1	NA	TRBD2	CAISDASGRAGNEQFF	TGTGCCATCAGTGACGCTAGCGGGAGGGCCGGGAATGAGCAGTTCTTC
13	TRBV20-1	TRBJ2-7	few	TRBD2	CSATGGGKNEQYF	TGCAGTGCTACCGGGGGAGGGAAGAACGAGCAGTACTTC
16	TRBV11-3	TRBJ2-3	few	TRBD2	CASSVGLAGNTDTQYF	TGTGCCAGCAGCGTAGGACTAGCGGGGAACACAGATACGCAGTATTTT
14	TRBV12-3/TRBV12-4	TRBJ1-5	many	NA	CASSFRQSNQPQHF	TGTGCCAGCAGTTTTCGGCAGAGCAATCAGCCCCAGCATTTT
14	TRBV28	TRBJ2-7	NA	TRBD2	CASSLLAESYEQYF	TGTGCCAGCAGTTTACTAGCGGAATCCTACGAGCAGTACTTC
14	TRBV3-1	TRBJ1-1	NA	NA	CASSQDGGGTEAFF	TGTGCCAGCAGCCAAGATGGCGGGGGAACTGAAGCTTTCTTT
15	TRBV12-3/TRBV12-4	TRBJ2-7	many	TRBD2	CASSRGGGSSYEQYF	TGTGCCAGCAGCCGGGGGGGCGGCAGCTCCTACGAGCAGTACTTC
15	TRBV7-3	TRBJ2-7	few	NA	CASSLQTGEAYEQYF	TGTGCCAGCAGCTTACAAACAGGGGAGGCCTACGAGCAGTACTTC
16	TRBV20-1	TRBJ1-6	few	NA	CSARVRANGRNSPLHF	TGCAGTGCTAGAGTGCGTGCGAACGGGAGGAATTCACCCCTCCACTTT
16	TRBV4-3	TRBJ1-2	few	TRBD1	CASSQVTGAAAYGYTF	TGCGCCAGCAGCCAGGTTACAGGGGCAGCCGCCTATGGCTACACCTTC